These 30 T cell receptor beta chains came from one sample sequenced in a study of blood T cell repertoires in COVID-19. Sequenced by immunoSEQ multiplex PCR; TCRdb stores in-frame clones only, minus some. The table has roughly 100,000 clones, 75% to 90% seen once. The material sequenced was peripheral blood. Source of these receptors: a man older than 75 with acute or convalescent COVID-19.

The rearrangement joins TRBV6-5 to TRBJ2-1; D not resolved. Germline-derived CDR1 and CDR2 are MNHEY and SVGAGI. Trimming left V 2 bases short and J 3 bases short, with 11 bases between. This CDR3 contains 15 residues. Here the CDR3 DNA reads TGTGCCAGCAGTTACGGCGGTTCTCTCTACAATGAGCAGTTCTTC. This translates into CASSYGGSLYNEQFF.

This sequence joins TRBV4-1 and TRBJ2-2; tentative D call: TRBD2 (5 bases). This CDR3 is 15 amino acids long. Germline V gene sequence: CDR1 MGHRA, CDR2 YSYEKL. V was clipped by 2 bases and J by 3 bases, with 10 bases between them. CDR3: CASSQREGDTGELFF. Here the CDR3 DNA reads TGCGCCAGCAGCCAAAGAGAGGGAGACACCGGGGAGCTGTTTTTT.

This sequence joins TRBV3-1 (or the pseudogene TRBV3-2) and TRBJ2-7; maybe TRBD2 (6 bases). Looked up from germline, CDR1 is LGHDT and CDR2 is YNNKEL (reference sequence). The CDR3 runs to 17 residues. V lost 7 bases to trimming and J lost 2 bases, with 24 bases between them. The CDR3 DNA sequence: TGTGCCAGCACCATGCTAGCGAGACTACGGAGGGCCTACGAGCAGTACTTC. This sequence encodes CASTMLARLRRAYEQYF.

The V and J genes are TRBV30 and TRBJ2-2; possibly TRBD2 for D (6 bases). CDR3 size: 16 residues. Germline loops: CDR1 GTSNPN, CDR2 SVGIG (reference sequence). Trimming removed 4 bases at V and 3 bases at J, with 18 bases between. CDR3 sequence: CAWTRVGGWDTGELFF. The CDR3, as DNA: TGTGCCTGGACCAGGGTCGGGGGATGGGACACCGGGGAGCTGTTTTTT.

This clone was detected once. The V and J genes are TRBV7-2 and TRBJ2-5, with 10 bases fitting TRBD2. CDR3 length: 16 amino acids. Germline V gives CDR1 SGHTA, CDR2 FQGNSA. Unmatched junction bases numbered 9, after V lost 3 bases and J lost 5 bases. The CDR3 DNA is TGTGCCAGCAGCTTTAGAGCGGGAGGGCCCCAGGAGACCCAGTACTTC. Translated, it gives CASSFRAGGPQETQYF. Using reference TRBV7-2 and TRBJ2-5 for the parts outside the CDR3, the full variable domain is GAGVSQSPSNKVTEKGKDVELRCDPISGHTALYWYRQSLGQGLEFLIYFQGNSAPDKSGLPSDRFSAERTGGSVSTLTIQRTQQEDSAVYLCASSFRAGGPQETQYFGPGTRLLVL.

The chain links TRBV19 to TRBJ2-2, with D perhaps matching TRBD1 (6 bases). V was cut by 7 bases and J by 2 bases, with 17 bases left in between. Germline loops: CDR1 LNHDA, CDR2 SQIVND (reference sequence). CDR3 length: 16 amino acids. The CDR3 DNA reads as TGTGCCAGTACCCTCCGGGCAGGGGCAAACACCGGGGAGCTGTTTTTT. Its protein product is CASTLRAGANTGELFF.

The chain is built from TRBV11-3 and TRBJ2-3, with a weak D call TRBD2 (6 bases). The germline V gene has CDR1 SGHNT and CDR2 YENEEA. Trimming shortened V by 0 bases and J by 2 bases, and 9 bases separated the two germline ends. The CDR3 loop spans 15 amino acids. The CDR3 protein is CASSLDGSVTDTQYF. The CDR3 DNA follows: TGTGCCAGCAGCTTAGACGGGAGCGTCACAGATACGCAGTATTTT.

This chain connects TRBV7-3 to TRBJ2-1; 7 nucleotides align to TRBD1. The CDR3 consists of 16 residues. Germline CDR1 reads SGHTA; CDR2 reads FQGTGA. V lost 3 bases, J lost 2 bases, and 7 bases stayed unmatched. The CDR3 loop reads CASSFWTGLAYNEQFF. The CDR3 region has the DNA TGTGCCAGCAGCTTCTGGACAGGCCTCGCCTACAATGAGCAGTTCTTC.

The chain employs TRBV9 and TRBJ1-1, with D maybe TRBD1 (5 bases). The CDR3 covers 14 residues. The germline V gene encodes CDR1 SGDLS and CDR2 YYNGEE. The V and J ends lost 4 bases and 0 bases respectively, with 10 bases between them. The CDR3 nucleotides are TGTGCCAGCAGCTACACAGGTATGAACACTGAAGCTTTCTTT. Translated, it gives CASSYTGMNTEAFF.

This chain links TRBV28 with TRBJ2-1; 11 bases align to TRBD2. This CDR3 contains 15 residues. CDR1 is MDHEN and CDR2 is SYDVKM in the germline V gene. J lost 4 bases, V lost 5 bases, and 4 bases had no gene match. The CDR3 nucleotides read TGTGCCAGCAGTGTAGCGGGAGGGCCGTACAATGAGCAGTTCTTC. Protein product: CASSVAGGPYNEQFF.

This clone was seen just once. This chain joins TRBV7-2 and TRBJ2-2; 10 bases are a match to TRBD2. Germline loops: CDR1 SGHTA, CDR2 FQGNSA. The CDR3 has 16 residues. V shed 2 bases and J 7 bases; nucleotides not matched to a gene: 7. The CDR3 bases are TGTGCCAGCAGCTTATCGTCCCTAGCGGGAGTCGGGGAGCTGTTTTTT. Protein sequence: CASSLSSLAGVGELFF.

The genes are TRBV2 and TRBJ1-3; unclear D gene. Germline V gene sequence: CDR1 SNHLY, CDR2 FYNNEI. Trimming took off 1 base at V and 0 bases at J, with 13 bases between the two ends. The CDR3 runs to 17 residues. CDR3: CASSEDYAGDSGNTIYF. The CDR3 DNA reads as TGTGCCAGCAGTGAAGACTATGCGGGAGACTCTGGAAACACCATATATTTT. Drawing the rest from reference TRBV2 and TRBJ1-3, the complete variable domain is EPEVTQTPSHQVTQMGQEVILRCVPISNHLYFYWYRQILGQKVEFLVSFYNNEISEKSEIFDDQFSVERPDGSNFTLKIRSTKLEDSAMYFCASSEDYAGDSGNTIYFGEGSWLTVV.

The chain has TRBV5-6 and TRBJ2-7; D is perhaps TRBD2 (6 bases). Between the trimmed V and J ends, which lost 0 bases and 0 bases, there was a span of 7 bases. From germline, CDR1 is SGHDT and CDR2 YYEEEE. This CDR3 region has 14 residues. This CDR3 is CASSLVGSSYEQYF. CDR3 DNA sequence: TGTGCCAGCAGCTTGGTCGGGAGCTCCTACGAGCAGTACTTC. The whole variable domain, remainder taken from reference TRBV5-6 and TRBJ2-7, is DAGVTQSPTHLIKTRGQQVTLRCSPKSGHDTVSWYQQALGQGPQFIFQYYEEEERQRGNFPDRFSGHQFPNYSSELNVNALLLGDSALYLCASSLVGSSYEQYFGPGTRLTVT.

The chain employs TRBV19 and TRBJ2-3, with a weak D call TRBD2 (6 bases). Germline V gene lookup returns CDR1 LNHDA and CDR2 SQIVND (reference sequence). V was trimmed by 5 bases and J by 2 bases, leaving 14 bases between them. The CDR3 runs 15 residues. The DNA for the CDR3 is TGTGCCAGTAGTGACGGGGCGGGGTCCACAGATACGCAGTATTTT. Residues: CASSDGAGSTDTQYF.

This clone was counted a single time. The chain joins TRBV28 to TRBJ2-5; D is possibly TRBD2 (6 bases). CDR3 length equals 15 residues. V dropped 4 bases and J dropped 5 bases, with 17 bases sitting between them. CDR1 and CDR2 (germline): MDHEN, SYDVKM. The CDR3 sequence is CASSSDLGTRETQYF. CDR3 bases: TGTGCCAGCAGTTCCGATTTGGGGACTCGGGAGACCCAGTACTTC. Together with reference TRBV28 and TRBJ2-5, the CDR3 gives the full variable domain: DVKVTQSSRYLVKRTGEKVFLECVQDMDHENMFWYRQDPGLGLRLIYFSYDVKMKEKGDIPEGYSVSREKKERFSLILESASTNQTSMYLCASSSDLGTRETQYFGPGTRLLVL.

In its sample, this clone was seen once. The gene calls are TRBV28 and TRBJ1-5; D is possibly TRBD1 (5 bases). CDR3 size: 14 residues. V lost 5 bases, J lost 4 bases, and 12 bases lay in between. CDR1 MDHEN and CDR2 SYDVKM come from the germline V gene. This CDR3 is CASSLDSPNQPQHF. The DNA for the CDR3 is TGTGCCAGCAGTCTTGACAGCCCTAATCAGCCCCAGCATTTT.

CDR3 sequence: CASSNLAASSYEQYF. In DNA, the CDR3 is TGTGCCAGCAGTAACCTAGCGGCGAGCTCCTACGAGCAGTACTTC. The chain carries TRBV28 and TRBJ2-7, with TRBD2 matching 7 bases. Looked up from germline, CDR1 is MDHEN and CDR2 is SYDVKM. The CDR3 sequence is 15 residues long. Trimming removed 5 bases from V and 0 bases from J; junction bases left unmatched: 7.

This sequence joins TRBV19 and TRBJ1-4, with a tentative D call TRBD1 (6 bases). Trimming shortened V by 6 bases and J by 6 bases, and 17 bases separated the two germline ends. The germline gives CDR1 LNHDA, CDR2 SQIVND (reference sequence). CDR3 length: 15 residues. CDR3 coding DNA: TGTGCCAGTAGCCAGGGGTGGATCGGGCATGAAAAACTGTTTTTT. It codes for CASSQGWIGHEKLFF.

This rearrangement joins TRBV4-3 to TRBJ2-2; TRBD1 matches at 9 bases. The trim removed 4 bases at V and 6 bases at J, leaving 12 bases unmatched. In germline, CDR1 is LGHNA, CDR2 YSLEER. CDR3 length: 17 residues. In DNA form, the CDR3 reads TGCGCCAGCAGCCCTCGGTGGGGGACAGGGTACGCCGGGGAGCTGTTTTTT. This sequence encodes CASSPRWGTGYAGELFF.

The genes are TRBV4-1 and TRBJ2-7; D unresolved. In germline, CDR1 is MGHRA, CDR2 YSYEKL. The CDR3 loop spans 14 amino acids. V lost 4 bases to trimming and J lost 5 bases, with 15 bases between them. The CDR3 coding sequence is TGCGCCAGCAGCCTCGGGTCCCCCTCGGACGAGCAGTACTTC. Its protein product is CASSLGSPSDEQYF.

The genes are TRBV7-2 and TRBJ1-3; D is ambiguous. Germline values: CDR1 SGHTA, CDR2 FQGNSA. Trimming stripped 5 bases from V and 0 bases from J, with 11 bases between. This CDR3 comprises 15 residues. The CDR3 here is CASSPRTVSGNTIYF. DNA of the CDR3: TGTGCCAGCAGCCCCAGGACTGTCTCTGGAAACACCATATATTTT.

The chain is built from TRBV9 and TRBJ1-2; D might be TRBD1 (5 bases). Trimming cost V 0 bases and J 5 bases, with 17 bases left between them. The CDR3 totals 16 residues. Germline assignment: CDR1 SGDLS and CDR2 YYNGEE. The CDR3 spells CASSVEGTPSVYGYTF. DNA for the CDR3: TGTGCCAGCAGCGTAGAGGGGACTCCCTCCGTGTATGGCTACACCTTC.

The CDR3 DNA reads as TGTGCCAGCAGCCCTCGCGTTTACAATGAGCAGTTCTTC. Translating gives CASSPRVYNEQFF. The V call is TRBV2, the J call TRBJ2-1; D gene uncertain. The V end was cut by 6 bases, the J end by 4 bases, with 10 bases between. The germline V gene encodes CDR1 SNHLY and CDR2 FYNNEI. The CDR3 covers 13 residues.

In this sample, this clone turned up a few times. This chain joins TRBV4-3 and TRBJ2-7, with unresolved D. Germline assignment: CDR1 LGHNA and CDR2 YSLEER. Trimming removed 3 bases at V and 3 bases at J, with 9 bases between. The CDR3 is made up of 13 amino acids. In DNA, the CDR3 is TGCGCCAGCAGCCACCAACTAAACTACGAGCAGTACTTC. It is translated as CASSHQLNYEQYF.

The chain carries TRBV6-5 and TRBJ1-1, with D possibly being TRBD1 (6 bases). CDR1 and CDR2 from the germline V gene are MNHEY and SVGAGI. The CDR3 has 14 residues. Deletions cut 11 bases from V and 1 base from J, with 17 bases between. The CDR3 region is CAGWGGRENTEAFF. For the CDR3, the DNA is TGTGCCGGATGGGGGGGCAGAGAGAACACTGAAGCTTTCTTT.

In its sample, this clone was seen once. The chain carries TRBV7-2 and TRBJ2-7, with D possibly matching TRBD2 (6 bases). From germline, CDR1 is SGHTA and CDR2 FQGNSA. V was pared by 1 base and J by 2 bases, with 12 bases between. CDR3 size: 15 residues. CDR3 region: CASSLVPSGAYEQYF. Written as DNA, the CDR3 is TGTGCCAGCAGCTTAGTCCCCTCGGGAGCCTACGAGCAGTACTTC.

The chain joins TRBV4-1 to TRBJ2-1, with 15 bases aligning to TRBD2. The CDR3 loop spans 17 amino acids. J lost 5 bases, V lost 4 bases, and 6 bases had no gene match. CDR1 and CDR2 from the germline V gene are MGHRA and YSYEKL. CDR3 nucleotide sequence: TGCGCCAGCAGCCCCGGACTAGCGGGAGGGTTCGACAATGAGCAGTTCTTC. This gives the protein CASSPGLAGGFDNEQFF.

Here the CDR3 reads CASSMKGQGAYEQYF. The DNA for the CDR3 is TGTGCCAGTAGTATGAAGGGACAGGGGGCCTACGAGCAGTACTTC. The genes are TRBV19 and TRBJ2-7; the match to TRBD1 covers 11 bases. Germline loops: CDR1 LNHDA, CDR2 SQIVND (reference sequence). This CDR3 region has 15 residues. V was clipped by 3 bases and J by 2 bases; unmatched bases: 3.

This clone was counted once. The V and J genes are TRBV28 and TRBJ2-1, with TRBD2 matching over 8 bases. This CDR3 has 15 amino acids. V lost 2 bases and J lost 3; bases outside the gene matches: 3. Germline V gene data show CDR1 as MDHEN and CDR2 as SYDVKM. For the CDR3, the DNA is TGTGCCAGCAGTTTAACTAGCGGAGTCTACAATGAGCAGTTCTTC. Protein product: CASSLTSGVYNEQFF.

The rearrangement uses TRBV5-1 and TRBJ2-5; 9 positions match TRBD2. CDR3 length: 15 residues. Trimming at V came to 2 bases and at J to 3 bases, leaving 5 bases not matched to a gene. In germline, CDR1 is SGHRS, CDR2 YFSETQ. The CDR3 bases are TGCGCCAGCAGCTTAGGTTGGACTAGCGAAGAGACCCAGTACTTC. Translating gives CASSLGWTSEETQYF.